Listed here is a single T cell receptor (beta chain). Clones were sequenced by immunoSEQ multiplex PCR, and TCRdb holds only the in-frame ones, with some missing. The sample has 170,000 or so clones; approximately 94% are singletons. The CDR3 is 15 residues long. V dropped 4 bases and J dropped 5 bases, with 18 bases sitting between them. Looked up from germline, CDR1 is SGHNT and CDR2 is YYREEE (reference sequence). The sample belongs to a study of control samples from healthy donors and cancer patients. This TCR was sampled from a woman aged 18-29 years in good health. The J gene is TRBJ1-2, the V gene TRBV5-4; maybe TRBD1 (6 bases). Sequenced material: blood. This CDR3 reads CASSLWGRGPYGYTF. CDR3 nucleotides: TGTGCCAGCAGCCTGTGGGGCAGGGGACCTTATGGCTACACCTTC.